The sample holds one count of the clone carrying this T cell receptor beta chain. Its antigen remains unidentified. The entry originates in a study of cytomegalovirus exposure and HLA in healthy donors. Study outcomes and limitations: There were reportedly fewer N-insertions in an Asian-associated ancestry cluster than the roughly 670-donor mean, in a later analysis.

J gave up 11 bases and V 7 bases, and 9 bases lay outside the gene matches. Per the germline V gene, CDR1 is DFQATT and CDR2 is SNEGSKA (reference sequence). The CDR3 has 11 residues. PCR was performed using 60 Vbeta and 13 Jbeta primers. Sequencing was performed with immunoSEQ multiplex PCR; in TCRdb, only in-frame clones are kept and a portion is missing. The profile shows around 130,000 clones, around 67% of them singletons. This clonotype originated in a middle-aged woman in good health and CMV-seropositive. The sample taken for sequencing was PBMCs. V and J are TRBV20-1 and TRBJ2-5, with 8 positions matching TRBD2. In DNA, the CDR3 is TGCAGTGTCACGGGGGGGATTGATCAGTACTTC. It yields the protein CSVTGGIDQYF.